This T cell receptor beta chain was obtained from a study of chemoradiotherapy in HPV16-positive cancers (dated 2022 in TCRdb). Study-wide context: Candidate HPV-specific T-cell clones and common TCR motifs were defined by functional T-cell assays performed on cells from two HPV16-positive patients. TCR repertoires from some 90 patients with HPV-related cancers were then used to track the candidate HPV-specific TCRs and motifs. Whether T-cell immunity against the HPV oncoproteins E6 and E7 changes during chemoradiotherapy and whether survival is affected by this immunity were examined in the study. The investigation overall reported the following: In HPV16-positive patients, expansion of HPV-responsive T cells during chemoradiotherapy was found to be associated with improved recurrence-free survival. The survival association was reported for HPV16-positive patients, and the functional definition of HPV-specific T cells was derived from only a couple of HPV16-positive patients. Expansion of candidate HPV-specific clones and E7-related TCR motifs was observed in the tumor microenvironment during treatment, whereas no such expansion was observed for non-HPV-specific T cells.

V loses 8 bases, J loses 2 bases, and the germline ends lie 6 bases apart. Per the germline V gene, SNHLY is the CDR1 and FYNNEI is the CDR2. The CDR3 goes from the cysteine to the phenylalanine over 11 residues. Just the 33-base CDR3 DNA is kept, in frame starting at base 1. Libraries were constructed by the immunoSEQ multiplex PCR assay. Sourced from immuneACCESS, this table was stored by TCRdb with only in-frame sequences that have V and J called. A share of the clones is absent; for the studies checked, an unresolved V gene accounts for under half, and the remainder has no known explanation. This sample comprises 25,000 to 30,000 clones, approximately 80% of them detected only once. Approximately 5% of the sample comes from the top ten. Concerning this clone itself: No cognate antigen has been identified for it. No much larger clone exists at a distance of one base, and base qualities are not known.

Repertoires were sampled repeatedly over the course of chemoradiotherapy so that clonal expansion in the tumor microenvironment could be followed. This sequence originates from a human donor with HPV-associated anogenital cancer. The sequence joins TRBV2 to TRBJ2-5; 5 matching bases give a weak D call of TRBD1. Sequenced here: blood, sampled from a patient who underwent chemoradiotherapy. The DNA is TGTGCCAGCGACAGTCAAGAGACCCAGTACTTC. Translated, it gives CASDSQETQYF.